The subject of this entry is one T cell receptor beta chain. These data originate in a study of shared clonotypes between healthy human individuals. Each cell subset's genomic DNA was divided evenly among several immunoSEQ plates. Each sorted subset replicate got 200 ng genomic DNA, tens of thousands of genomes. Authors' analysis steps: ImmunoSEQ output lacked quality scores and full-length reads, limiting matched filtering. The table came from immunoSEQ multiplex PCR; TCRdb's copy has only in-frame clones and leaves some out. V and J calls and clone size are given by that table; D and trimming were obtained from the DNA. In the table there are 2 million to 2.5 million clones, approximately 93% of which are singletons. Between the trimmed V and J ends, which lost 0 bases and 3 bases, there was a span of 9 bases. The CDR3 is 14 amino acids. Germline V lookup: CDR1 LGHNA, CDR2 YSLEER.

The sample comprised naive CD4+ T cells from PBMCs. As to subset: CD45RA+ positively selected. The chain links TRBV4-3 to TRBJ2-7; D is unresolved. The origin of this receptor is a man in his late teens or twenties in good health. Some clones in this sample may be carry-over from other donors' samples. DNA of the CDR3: TGCGCCAGCAGCCAAGATTACGAGAGCTACGAGCAGTACTTC. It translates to CASSQDYESYEQYF.